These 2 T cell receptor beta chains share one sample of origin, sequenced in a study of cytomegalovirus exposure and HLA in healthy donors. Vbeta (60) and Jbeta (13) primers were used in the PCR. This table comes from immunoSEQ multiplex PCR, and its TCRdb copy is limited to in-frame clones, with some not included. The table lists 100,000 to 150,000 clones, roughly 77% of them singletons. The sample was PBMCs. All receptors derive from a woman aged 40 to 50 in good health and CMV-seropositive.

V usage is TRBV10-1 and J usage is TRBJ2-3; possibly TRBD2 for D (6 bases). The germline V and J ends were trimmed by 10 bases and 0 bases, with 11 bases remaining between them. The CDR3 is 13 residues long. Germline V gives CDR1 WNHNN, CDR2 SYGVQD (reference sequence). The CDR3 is CATSDYSTDTQYF. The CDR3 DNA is TGCGCCACCTCGGACTATAGCACAGATACGCAGTATTTT.

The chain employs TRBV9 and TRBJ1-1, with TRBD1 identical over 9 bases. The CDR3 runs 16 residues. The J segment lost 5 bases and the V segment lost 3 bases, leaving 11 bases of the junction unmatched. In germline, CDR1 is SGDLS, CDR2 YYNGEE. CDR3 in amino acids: CASSALGQGQGTEAFF. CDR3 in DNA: TGTGCCAGCAGCGCCCTGGGACAGGGACAGGGTACTGAAGCTTTCTTT.